This is a list of T cell receptor beta chains from one sample in a study of identical twins. TCRdb reprocessed the 5' RACE reads with MiXCR, giving one entry per CDR3 protein. The sample records 250,000 or so distinct CDR3 sequences, about 7.3% being singletons. The sample was also linked to a second study, of yellow fever vaccine responses in identical twins.

Sequencing input: memory (CD45RO+) T cells sorted from blood. The receptor set was obtained from a woman aged 18-29 years in good health. The CDR3 runs from the conserved cysteine through the conserved F or W. The order of the fields is V gene, clone size, D gene, J gene, CDR3 DNA, CDR3 protein. The D gene is left open where the match is weak. For some rows the clone size is stated as once, few or many, or as a class when expanded; others skip it.

TRBV12-3/TRBV12-4	.	TRBD1	TRBJ2-3	TGTGCCAGCAGGCCACAGGGGGTCACAGATACGCAGTATTTT	CASRPQGVTDTQYF
TRBV12-3/TRBV12-4	.	TRBD1	TRBJ2-1	TGTGCCAGCAAGAACAGGGGGAATGAGCAGTTCTTC	CASKNRGNEQFF
TRBV29-1	.	TRBD2	TRBJ2-5	TGCAGCGTCCGGACTAGCGGGGGGGCCCAAGAGACCCAGTACTTC	CSVRTSGGAQETQYF
TRBV12-3/TRBV12-4	many	.	TRBJ2-7	TGTGCCAGCAGTTTCGGCGAGAGCTCCTACGAGCAGTACTTC	CASSFGESSYEQYF
TRBV9	.	.	TRBJ1-2	TGTGCCAGCAGCGTAGGGGGCAGCTTCTATGGCTACACCTTC	CASSVGGSFYGYTF
TRBV7-9	many	TRBD2	TRBJ2-1	TGTGCCAGCAGCTTAGCACGGAGCGGGGCCTACAATGAGCAGTTCTTC	CASSLARSGAYNEQFF
TRBV6-1	.	TRBD1	TRBJ1-4	TGTGCCAGCAGGCCTACAGGGGGCATTGAAAAACTGTTTTTT	CASRPTGGIEKLFF
TRBV5-1	.	.	TRBJ2-1	TGCGCCAGCAGCTTGGGGTCTGGGGGGGCGTTCGACAATGAGCAGTTCTTC	CASSLGSGGAFDNEQFF
TRBV28	.	TRBD2	TRBJ2-7	TGTGCCAGCAGTTACAACTCTTTGACTAGCGCAGACGAGCAGTACTTC	CASSYNSLTSADEQYF
TRBV9	many	.	TRBJ2-1	TGTGCCAGCAGCGTAGGGATAAGGGAAGGCGGCTACAATGAGCAGTTCTTC	CASSVGIREGGYNEQFF
TRBV29-1	.	TRBD1	TRBJ2-7	TGCAGCGTAAATCCGGGACAGGGTAACGAGCAGTACTTC	CSVNPGQGNEQYF
TRBV18	.	.	TRBJ2-7	TGTGCCAGCTCACCAAGCAGGGCTAACGAGCAGTACTTC	CASSPSRANEQYF
TRBV5-1	many	TRBD2	TRBJ2-7	TGCGCCAGCAGCTTGGGACTAGCGGACGACTACGAGCAGTACTTC	CASSLGLADDYEQYF
TRBV6-5	few	.	TRBJ1-5	TGTGCCAGCAGTTACGGGGGTCACCTCAATCAGCCCCAGCATTTT	CASSYGGHLNQPQHF
TRBV29-1	.	TRBD1	TRBJ2-5	TGCAGCGTTACACCGGGACAGGGGGCCGGGACCCAGTACTTC	CSVTPGQGAGTQYF
TRBV7-2	few	TRBD2	TRBJ2-1	TGTGCCAGCAGCTCCAGGACTAGCGGGAGAGGTGAGCAGTTCTTC	CASSSRTSGRGEQFF
TRBV20-1	many	.	TRBJ1-4	TGCAGTGCGCTACAGGGCCAAGGTGAAAAACTGTTTTTT	CSALQGQGEKLFF
TRBV23-1	.	.	TRBJ2-4	TGCGCCAGCAGTCAATACGGGATAAACATTCAGTACTTC	CASSQYGINIQYF
TRBV5-1	few	TRBD2	TRBJ2-1	TGCGCCAGCAGCTTGACTAGCGGGGGGGTTTACAATGAGCAGTTCTTC	CASSLTSGGVYNEQFF